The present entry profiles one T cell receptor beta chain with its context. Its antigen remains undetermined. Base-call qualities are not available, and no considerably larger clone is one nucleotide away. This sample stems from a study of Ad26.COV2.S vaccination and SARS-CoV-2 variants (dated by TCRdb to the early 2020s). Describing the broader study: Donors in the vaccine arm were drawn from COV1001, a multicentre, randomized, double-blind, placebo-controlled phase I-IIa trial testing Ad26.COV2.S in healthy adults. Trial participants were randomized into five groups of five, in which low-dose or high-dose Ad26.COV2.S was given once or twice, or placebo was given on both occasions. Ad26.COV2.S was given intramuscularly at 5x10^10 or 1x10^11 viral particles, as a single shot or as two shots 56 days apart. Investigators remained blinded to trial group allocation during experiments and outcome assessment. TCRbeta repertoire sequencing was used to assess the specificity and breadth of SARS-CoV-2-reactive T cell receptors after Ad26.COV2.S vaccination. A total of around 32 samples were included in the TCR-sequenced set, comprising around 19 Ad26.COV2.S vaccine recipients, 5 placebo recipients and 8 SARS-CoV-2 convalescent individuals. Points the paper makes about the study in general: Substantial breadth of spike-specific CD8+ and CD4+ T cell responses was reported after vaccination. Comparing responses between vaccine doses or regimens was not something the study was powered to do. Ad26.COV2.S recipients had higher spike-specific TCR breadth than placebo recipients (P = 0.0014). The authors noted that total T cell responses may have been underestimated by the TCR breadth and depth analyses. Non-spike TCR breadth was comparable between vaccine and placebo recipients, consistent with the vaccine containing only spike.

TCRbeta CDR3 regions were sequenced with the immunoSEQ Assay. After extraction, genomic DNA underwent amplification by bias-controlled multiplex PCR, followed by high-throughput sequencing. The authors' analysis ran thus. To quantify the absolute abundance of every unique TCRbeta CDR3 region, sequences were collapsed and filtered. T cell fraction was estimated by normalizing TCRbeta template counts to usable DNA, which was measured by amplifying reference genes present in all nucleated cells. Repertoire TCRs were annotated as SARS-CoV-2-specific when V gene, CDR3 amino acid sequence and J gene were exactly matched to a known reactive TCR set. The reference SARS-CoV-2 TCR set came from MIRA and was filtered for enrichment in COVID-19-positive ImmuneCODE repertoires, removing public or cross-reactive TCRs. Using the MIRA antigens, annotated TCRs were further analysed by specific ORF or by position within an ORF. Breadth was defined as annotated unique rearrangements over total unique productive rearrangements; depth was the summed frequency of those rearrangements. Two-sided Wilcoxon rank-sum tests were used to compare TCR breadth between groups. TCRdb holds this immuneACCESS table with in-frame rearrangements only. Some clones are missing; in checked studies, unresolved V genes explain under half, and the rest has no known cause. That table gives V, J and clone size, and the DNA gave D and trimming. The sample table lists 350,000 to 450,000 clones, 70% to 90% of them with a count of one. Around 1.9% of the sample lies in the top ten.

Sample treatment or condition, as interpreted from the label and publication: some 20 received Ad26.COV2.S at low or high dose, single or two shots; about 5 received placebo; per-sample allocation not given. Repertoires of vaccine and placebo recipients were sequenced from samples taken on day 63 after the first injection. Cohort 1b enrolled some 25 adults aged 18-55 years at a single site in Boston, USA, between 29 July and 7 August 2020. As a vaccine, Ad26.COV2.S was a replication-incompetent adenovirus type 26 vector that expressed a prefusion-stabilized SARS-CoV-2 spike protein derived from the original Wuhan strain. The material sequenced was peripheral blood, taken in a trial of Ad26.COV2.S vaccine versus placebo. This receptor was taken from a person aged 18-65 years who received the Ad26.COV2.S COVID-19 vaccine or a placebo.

The bases read TGTGCCAGTAGAAAAGACGGACAAATCTCCTACAATGAGCAGTTCTTC. This sequence encodes CASRKDGQISYNEQFF. The chain employs TRBV19 and TRBJ2-1; a tentative D match to TRBD1 spans 5 bases. CDR1 and CDR2, per the germline V gene (reference sequence), are LNHDA and SQIVND. V was cut back by 6 bases and J by 0 bases, leaving a gap of 15 bases between them. From its cysteine to its phenylalanine, the CDR3 spans 16 amino acids. Just CDR3 DNA is preserved here, 48 bases in frame from base 1.